The subject of this entry is one T cell receptor beta chain. Antigen unknown. Germline trimming cut 5 bases from V and 4 bases from J; bases unmatched to any gene: 14. CDR1 SEHNR and CDR2 FQNEAQ come from the germline V gene (reference sequence). The CDR3 loop spans 16 amino acids. Synthesis of TCR cDNA relied on 5'RACE template switching, which attached a universal primer site and UMIs. MiXCR was run by TCRdb on the 5' RACE reads, yielding one entry per CDR3 protein. The sample yields hundreds of thousands of distinct CDR3 sequences, about 15% seen once. The sample is drawn from a study of T cells after yellow fever vaccination. Study outcomes and limitations: Peak timing came faster in the weaker secondary response, day 5 versus 15. Reappearance after the booster was seen for most primary-vaccination clones, at approximately 97% CD4 and 85% to 90% CD8.

Material: PBMCs, obtained 5 to 6 days after the first yellow fever vaccination. The chain recombines TRBV7-9 with TRBJ2-7, with 7 bases aligning to TRBD1. This clonotype originated in a man between 18 and 29 years old who received the YFV17D yellow fever vaccine. CDR3 coding DNA: TGTGCCAGCAGCCCAAAATCAGGGACAGAAAATTACGAGCAGTACGTC. It is translated as CASSPKSGTENYEQYV.